The 21 T cell receptor beta chains in this list originate from one sample, sequenced in a study of low-dose radiotherapy and immunotherapy resistance in tumors. Time point indicated: after trial treatment. Treatment meaning: LDRT plus nivolumab, ipilimumab, low-dose cyclophosphamide and aspirin (RACIN trial). Gene-specific TRAV and TRBV primers were used for first-strand cDNA, covering alpha and beta chains. The PCR that amplified TCRs ran for about 18 cycles, relying on a constant-region primer and a V-primer adapter. TCRdb reanalysed the reads using MiXCR and keeps one entry per CDR3 protein. The table has some 46,000 distinct CDR3 sequences, around a quarter seen once. Sequenced here: PBMCs, sampled after low-dose radiotherapy plus immunotherapy. These receptors were obtained from a male donor with prostate cancer.

This clonotype was seen repeatedly, ten times or more. The chain combines TRBV30 with TRBJ1-1; 7 bases agree with TRBD1. Trimming removed 3 bases from V and 6 bases from J; junction bases left unmatched: 13. CDR3 length: 15 residues. CDR1 is GTSNPN, CDR2 SVGIG, per germline (reference sequence). The CDR3 sequence is CAWSRNRGQRAEAFF. CDR3 coding DNA: TGTGCCTGGAGCAGGAACAGGGGTCAACGAGCTGAAGCTTTCTTT.

This clonotype occurred many times. The CDR3 nucleotides are TGTGCCAGCAGTGGGAGGGGTTTACAGTTCTTC. This codes for CASSGRGLQFF. This chain connects TRBV2 to TRBJ2-1; D perhaps matches TRBD2 (6 bases). The CDR3 contains 11 residues. V gave up 4 bases and J gave up 13 bases, with 11 bases separating them. In germline, CDR1 is SNHLY, CDR2 FYNNEI. Based on the CDR3 plus reference TRBV2 and TRBJ2-1, the full variable domain is EPEVTQTPSHQVTQMGQEVILRCVPISNHLYFYWYRQILGQKVEFLVSFYNNEISEKSEIFDDQFSVERPDGSNFTLKIRSTKLEDSAMYFCASSGRGLQFFGPGTRLTVL.

The V and J genes are TRBV28 and TRBJ1-1, with a possible D match to TRBD1 (5 bases). Per the germline V gene, CDR1 is MDHEN and CDR2 is SYDVKM. CDR3 size: 14 residues. V was cut by 6 bases and J by 1 base, with 12 bases left in between. In nucleotides, the CDR3 is TGTGCCAGCAGGGCAGGGCGCCCGAACACTGAAGCTTTCTTT. As protein: CASRAGRPNTEAFF.

This clonotype was detected ten times or more. The V call is TRBV7-9, the J call TRBJ2-2; D not resolved. V lost 1 base to trimming and J lost 4 bases, with 7 bases between them. Germline CDR1 reads SEHNR; CDR2 reads FQNEAQ (reference sequence). This CDR3 is 14 amino acids long. This CDR3 reads CASSLDSSTGELFF. The CDR3 DNA follows: TGTGCCAGCAGCTTAGACAGCTCCACCGGGGAGCTGTTTTTT.

This clonotype was counted many times. This chain links TRBV5-1 with TRBJ2-1; 8 positions match TRBD2. J gave up 4 bases and V 1 base, and 7 bases lay outside the gene matches. The length of the CDR3 is 16 residues. CDR1 is SGHRS, CDR2 YFSETQ, per germline. CDR3 sequence reads: CASSLFTGGIYNEQFF. The CDR3 DNA reads TGCGCCAGCAGCTTGTTTACGGGGGGGATATACAATGAGCAGTTCTTC. Full variable domain (remainder filled in from reference TRBV5-1 and TRBJ2-1): KAGVTQTPRYLIKTRGQQVTLSCSPISGHRSVSWYQQTPGQGLQFLFEYFSETQRNKGNFPGRFSGRQFSNSRSEMNVSTLELGDSALYLCASSLFTGGIYNEQFFGPGTRLTVL.

There are many counts of this clonotype. The chain's CDR3 is CASSLGGTSYEQYF. The CDR3 DNA reads as TGTGCCAGCAGCTTAGGCGGTACCTCCTACGAGCAGTACTTC. The chain couples TRBV7-8 to TRBJ2-7; D is unresolved. Germline V gives CDR1 SGHVS, CDR2 FQNEAQ. The CDR3 runs to 14 residues. Between the trimmed V and J ends, which lost 1 base and 0 bases, there was a span of 7 bases.

This clonotype was seen at least ten times. V is TRBV6-6 and J is TRBJ2-7, with 9 bases lining up with TRBD1. CDR1 is MNHNY and CDR2 is SVGAGI in the germline V gene (reference sequence). Trimming removed 4 bases from V and 5 bases from J; junction bases left unmatched: 9. This CDR3 contains 15 residues. This chain's CDR3 is CASSFGQGPPNEQYF. The CDR3 DNA follows: TGTGCCAGCAGTTTTGGACAGGGGCCTCCCAACGAGCAGTACTTC.

This clonotype has a count of ten or more. This chain joins TRBV14 and TRBJ2-1, with D tentatively TRBD1 (6 bases). Germline V CDR1 and CDR2: SGHDN, FVKESK. V was cut by 0 bases and J by 3 bases, with 15 bases left in between. This CDR3 has 17 residues. The CDR3 sequence: CASSQDTGRGIYNEQFF. Here the CDR3 DNA reads TGTGCCAGCAGCCAAGATACGGGCAGGGGTATCTACAATGAGCAGTTCTTC.

This clonotype has ten or more counts. The chain combines TRBV19 with TRBJ2-7; TRBD2 matches at 9 bases. V was pared by 6 bases and J by 5 bases, with 14 bases of the junction left unmatched. The CDR3 covers 16 residues. The V gene's germline CDR1 is LNHDA and CDR2 SQIVND (reference sequence). CDR3 residues: CASSPAASGNIHEQYF. DNA for the CDR3: TGTGCCAGTAGCCCCGCGGCTAGCGGGAACATCCACGAGCAGTACTTC.

Comment on this clonotype: A far bigger clonotype differs at one base, so this is likely a read error. The chain links TRBV24-1 to TRBJ2-7, with TRBD2 matching 9 bases. The CDR3 runs to 17 residues. Trimming at V came to 4 bases and at J to 7 bases, leaving 16 bases not matched to a gene. The germline gives CDR1 KGHDR, CDR2 SFDVKD. Written as DNA, the CDR3 is TGTGCCACCAGTGACCGTACCCGAGTAGCGGGAGTCAATGAGCAGTACTTC. Amino acids: CATSDRTRVAGVNEQYF.

The V call is TRBV6-2 or TRBV6-3, the J call TRBJ1-6, with D possibly matching TRBD1 (5 bases). The CDR3 consists of 15 residues. Germline CDR1 reads MNHEY; CDR2 reads SVGEGT. V lost 5 bases to trimming and J lost 3 bases, with 11 bases between them. In DNA, the CDR3 is TGTGCCAGCAGTGAATGGGGGGACTATAATTCACCCCTCCACTTT. Translated, it gives CASSEWGDYNSPLHF.

Many counts were recorded for this clonotype. The genes are TRBV5-1 and TRBJ2-1; TRBD2 aligns across 10 bases. J gave up 0 bases and V 4 bases, and 10 bases lay outside the gene matches. The CDR3 consists of 18 residues. From germline, CDR1 is SGHRS and CDR2 YFSETQ. CDR3 sequence: CASSPRPSGGRSYNEQFF. DNA of the CDR3: TGCGCCAGCAGCCCCAGGCCTAGCGGGGGCCGCTCCTACAATGAGCAGTTCTTC.

This clonotype was picked up a small number of times. The chain employs TRBV28 and TRBJ1-5; no clear D gene. The CDR3 extends over 16 amino acids. Germline V lookup: CDR1 MDHEN, CDR2 SYDVKM. V lost 5 bases and J lost 4, with 18 bases in between. The CDR3 spells CASSPTLGNSNQPQHF. The CDR3 DNA is TGTGCCAGCAGTCCCACCTTGGGGAACTCAAATCAGCCCCAGCATTTT.

As concerns this clonotype: A single base is all that separates this from a far larger clone, so a read error is likely. V and J are TRBV10-3 and TRBJ1-5; D not certain. Trimming cost V 3 bases and J 1 base, with 7 bases left between them. The CDR3 spans 14 residues. Germline assignment: CDR1 ENHRY and CDR2 SYGVKD. The CDR3: CAISEAWSNQPQHF. CDR3 DNA sequence: TGTGCCATCAGTGAAGCCTGGAGCAATCAGCCCCAGCATTTT.

There are many counts of this clonotype. This chain connects TRBV6-5 to TRBJ1-5; D might be TRBD1 (6 bases). The CDR3 covers 14 residues. The germline V and J ends were trimmed by 8 bases and 6 bases, with 17 bases remaining between them. Germline loops: CDR1 MNHEY, CDR2 SVGAGI. The CDR3 spells CASGAGGGRQPQHF. CDR3 nucleotides: TGTGCCAGCGGTGCCGGGGGGGGGCGTCAGCCCCAGCATTTT.

Ten or more counts support this clonotype. This rearrangement joins TRBV4-1 to TRBJ2-7, with TRBD1 matching 7 bases. V lost 0 bases to trimming and J lost 5 bases; unmatched junction nucleotides: 10. Looked up from germline, CDR1 is MGHRA and CDR2 is YSYEKL. The CDR3 has 16 residues. CDR3 bases: TGCGCCAGCAGCCAAGATCCCCTAGGGGGCAGGAACGAGCAGTACTTC. Translation gives CASSQDPLGGRNEQYF.

This clonotype showed up many times. DNA for the CDR3: TGTGCCAGCAGCCAAGATTACGAGACCCAGTACTTC. Translating it yields CASSQDYETQYF. The chain employs TRBV4-2 and TRBJ2-5; D call uncertain. The CDR3 totals 12 residues. CDR1 and CDR2 (germline): LGHNA, YNFKEQ. Trimming removed 0 bases from V and 5 bases from J, with 4 bases in between.

This rearrangement joins TRBV5-4 to TRBJ1-1; D is perhaps TRBD1 (5 bases). Germline-derived CDR1 and CDR2 are SGHNT and YYREEE (reference sequence). V was cut by 4 bases and J by 4 bases, with 14 bases left in between. This CDR3 is built from 14 residues. The CDR3 is CASSPGGGFTEAFF. CDR3 DNA: TGTGCCAGCAGCCCCGGGGGAGGGTTCACTGAAGCTTTCTTT.

This clonotype came up many times. The chain couples TRBV5-5 to TRBJ1-1; a weak D match, TRBD1 (6 bases). The CDR3 covers 16 residues. Germline V lookup: CDR1 SGHKS, CDR2 YYEKEE (reference sequence). Trimming removed 1 base at V and 1 base at J, with 14 bases between. CDR3 protein: CASSLPSSGANTEAFF. The CDR3 DNA reads TGTGCCAGCAGCTTGCCCTCTTCAGGGGCGAACACTGAAGCTTTCTTT.

This clonotype was detected ten times or more. V gene TRBV9 combines with J gene TRBJ2-2; 11 bases map to TRBD2. The CDR3 is 17 amino acids. Looked up from germline, CDR1 is SGDLS and CDR2 is YYNGEE. V was clipped by 4 bases and J by 2 bases; unmatched bases: 7. CDR3 loop: CASSPPTSGGNTGELFF. The CDR3 nucleotides are TGTGCCAGCAGCCCACCAACTAGCGGGGGAAACACCGGGGAGCTGTTTTTT.

This clonotype came up many times. This chain uses TRBV3-1 with TRBJ2-1; D is unresolved. This CDR3 is built from 14 residues. V was pared by 3 bases and J by 8 bases, with 14 bases between. The germline gives CDR1 LGHDT, CDR2 YNNKEL (reference sequence). The DNA of the CDR3 is TGTGCCAGCAGCCACAGGTCTCTGCAGGATGAGCAGTTCTTC. Protein: CASSHRSLQDEQFF.